A selection of T cell receptor beta chains follows, all from one sample in a study of cytomegalovirus exposure and HLA in healthy donors. Produced via immunoSEQ multiplex PCR; TCRdb's table is partial and in-frame only. The table lists some 90,000 clones, 82% of them singletons. Sequencing was performed on PBMCs. These receptors were collected from a man aged 50 to 60 in good health and CMV-seronegative. Both conserved end residues are part of each CDR3. A D gene is named only where the DNA matches it firmly. Where a row states a size, it is once, few, many or the class of an expanded clone; other rows omit it.

d_gene: NA
v_gene: TRBV7-2
len: 14
j_gene: TRBJ1-2
abundance: NA
CDR3nt: TGTGCCAGCAGCTTAGTTACGGGAAACTATGGCTACACCTTC
CDR3aa: CASSLVTGNYGYTF

d_gene: NA
v_gene: TRBV28
len: 15
j_gene: TRBJ1-5
abundance: NA
CDR3nt: TGCGCCAGCACCTCGGTAGGGGATACGAATCAGCCCCAGCATTTT
CDR3aa: CASTSVGDTNQPQHF

d_gene: NA
v_gene: TRBV2
len: 13
j_gene: TRBJ2-2
abundance: NA
CDR3nt: TGTGCCAGCTACGCGGGAAACACCGGGGAGCTGTTTTTT
CDR3aa: CASYAGNTGELFF

d_gene: NA
v_gene: TRBV10-1
len: 15
j_gene: TRBJ2-2
abundance: NA
CDR3nt: TGCGCCAGCAGTGAGTCGGGGGGGAACACCGGGGAGCTGTTTTTT
CDR3aa: CASSESGGNTGELFF

d_gene: NA
v_gene: TRBV7-9
len: 16
j_gene: TRBJ1-3
abundance: NA
CDR3nt: TGTGCCAGCAGCCCGCGGACAACGCTCGCAGGAAACACCATATATTTT
CDR3aa: CASSPRTTLAGNTIYF

d_gene: TRBD1
v_gene: TRBV7-6
len: 14
j_gene: TRBJ1-1
abundance: once
CDR3nt: TGTGCCAGCAGCGGCAGGGACAGGGCCACTGAAGCTTTCTTT
CDR3aa: CASSGRDRATEAFF

d_gene: TRBD2
v_gene: TRBV27
len: 15
j_gene: TRBJ2-1
abundance: NA
CDR3nt: TGTGCCAGCAGACGACACGGGGGAGGGTACAATGAGCAGTTCTTC
CDR3aa: CASRRHGGGYNEQFF

d_gene: NA
v_gene: TRBV29-1
len: 14
j_gene: TRBJ2-7
abundance: once
CDR3nt: TGCAGCGTTGAATCCTCGACAGAATCCTACGAGCAGTACTTC
CDR3aa: CSVESSTESYEQYF

d_gene: TRBD2
v_gene: TRBV6-1
len: 15
j_gene: TRBJ2-3
abundance: NA
CDR3nt: TGTGCCAGCAGAGACTTTCTAGCGGCCACAGATACGCAGTATTTT
CDR3aa: CASRDFLAATDTQYF

d_gene: TRBD1
v_gene: TRBV28
len: 15
j_gene: TRBJ2-7
abundance: NA
CDR3nt: TGTGCCAGCAGAACCCCGGGACAGGGCGCCTACGAGCAGTACTTC
CDR3aa: CASRTPGQGAYEQYF